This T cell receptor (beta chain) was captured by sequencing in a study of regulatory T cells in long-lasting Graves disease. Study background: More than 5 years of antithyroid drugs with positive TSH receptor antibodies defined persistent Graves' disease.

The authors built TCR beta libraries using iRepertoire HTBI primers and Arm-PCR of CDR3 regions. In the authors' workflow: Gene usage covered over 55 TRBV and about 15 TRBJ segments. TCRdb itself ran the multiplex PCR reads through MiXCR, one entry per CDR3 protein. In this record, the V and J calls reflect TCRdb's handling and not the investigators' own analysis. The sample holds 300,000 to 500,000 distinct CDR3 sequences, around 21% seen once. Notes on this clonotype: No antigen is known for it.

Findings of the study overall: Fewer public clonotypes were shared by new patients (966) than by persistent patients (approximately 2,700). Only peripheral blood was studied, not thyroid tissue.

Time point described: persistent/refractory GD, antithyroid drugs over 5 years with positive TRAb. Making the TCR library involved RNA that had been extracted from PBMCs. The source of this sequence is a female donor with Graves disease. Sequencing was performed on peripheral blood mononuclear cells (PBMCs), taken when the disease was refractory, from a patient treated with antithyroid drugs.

The CDR3 DNA is TGCAGTGCTAGAGTAACCCTTAATGAAAAACTGTTTTTT. It translates to CSARVTLNEKLFF. The gene calls are TRBV20-1 and TRBJ1-4; D is undetermined. This CDR3 has 13 amino acids. The ends were cut back, 1 base at V and 4 bases at J, with 7 bases in the middle. The germline V gene encodes CDR1 DFQATT and CDR2 SNEGSKA (reference sequence).